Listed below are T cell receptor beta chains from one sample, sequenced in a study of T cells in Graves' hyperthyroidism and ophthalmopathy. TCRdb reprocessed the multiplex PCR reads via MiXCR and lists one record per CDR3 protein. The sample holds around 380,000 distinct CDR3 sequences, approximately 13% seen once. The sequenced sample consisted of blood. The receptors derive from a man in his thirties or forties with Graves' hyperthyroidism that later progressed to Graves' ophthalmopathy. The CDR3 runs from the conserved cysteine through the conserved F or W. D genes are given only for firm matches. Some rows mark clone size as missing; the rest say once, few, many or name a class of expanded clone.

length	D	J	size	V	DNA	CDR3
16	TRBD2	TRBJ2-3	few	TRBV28	TGTGCCACCGGACCAAGGACTAGCGACGTTACAGATACGCAGTATTTT	CATGPRTSDVTDTQYF
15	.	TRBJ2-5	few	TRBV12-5	TGTGCTAGTGGTTTAGCTAGCCTCTTCCAAGAGACCCAGTACTTC	CASGLASLFQETQYF
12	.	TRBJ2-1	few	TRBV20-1	TGCAGTGCTAGAAGGCTCCACAATGAGCAGTTCTTC	CSARRLHNEQFF
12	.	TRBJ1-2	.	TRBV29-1	TGCAGCGAGAGACAGTCTTATACCGGCTACACCTTC	CSERQSYTGYTF
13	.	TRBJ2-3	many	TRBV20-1	TGCAGTGCTAGAGAGGCACCCACAGATACGCAGTATTTT	CSAREAPTDTQYF
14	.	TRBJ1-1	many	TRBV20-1	TGCAGCGCTTTCCGTTCTCAGGGGCACACTGAAGCTTTCTTT	CSAFRSQGHTEAFF
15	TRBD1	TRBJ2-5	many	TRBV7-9	TGTGCCAGCAGCGTAGCCGGGACAGGGTTTGAGACCCAGTACTTC	CASSVAGTGFETQYF
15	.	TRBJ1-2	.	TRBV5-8	TGTGCCAGCAGCTTGATAAGAAGGTCTAACTATGGCTACACCTTC	CASSLIRRSNYGYTF
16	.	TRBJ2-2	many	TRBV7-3	TGTGCCAGCAGCTTCCAAGGGGGGAGGTTGACCGGGGAGCTGTTTTTT	CASSFQGGRLTGELFF
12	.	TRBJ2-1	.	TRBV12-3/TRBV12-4	TGTGCCAGCAGTTTAGCGCTATATGAGCAGTTCTTC	CASSLALYEQFF
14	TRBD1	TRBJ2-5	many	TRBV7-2	TGTGCCAGCAGCCTGACCCGACAGGGAGAGACCCAGTACTTC	CASSLTRQGETQYF
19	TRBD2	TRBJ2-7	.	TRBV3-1	TGTGCCAGCAGCCCCTGGCCCAGCGGGGGGGCCCGGGACGACTACGAGCAGTACTTC	CASSPWPSGGARDDYEQYF
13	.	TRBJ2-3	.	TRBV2	TGTGCCAGCAGGGCTGACTACACAGATACGCAGTATTTT	CASRADYTDTQYF
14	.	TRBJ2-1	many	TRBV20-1	TGCAGTGCTAGAGATGTCCGGCAGGGGAATGAGCAGTTCTTC	CSARDVRQGNEQFF
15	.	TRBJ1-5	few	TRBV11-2	TGTGCCAGCAGCTTAGTGGGGGGGCTGAATCAGCCCCAGCATTTT	CASSLVGGLNQPQHF
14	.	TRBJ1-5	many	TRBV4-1	TGCGCCAGCAGCAATGGCAGGGTGGGTCAGCCCCAGCATTTT	CASSNGRVGQPQHF
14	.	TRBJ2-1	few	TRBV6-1	TGTGCCAGCAGTGAACCCGGCAGGCAGGGCGAGCAGTTCTTC	CASSEPGRQGEQFF
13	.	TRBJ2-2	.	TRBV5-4	TGTGCCAGCAGCTTGACTACCCCGGGGGAGCTGTTTTTT	CASSLTTPGELFF